Presented here are 30 T cell receptor beta chains from one specimen sequenced in a study of blood T cell repertoires in COVID-19 (dated by TCRdb to 2018 to 2021). Library creation used the immunoSEQ multiplex PCR assay. TCRdb's version of the immuneACCESS table is confined to in-frame rearrangements and falls short of the full clone set. An unresolved V gene accounts for under half of the shortfall where checked; the remainder is of unknown origin. For this sample there are about 120,000 clones; less than 90% appear just once. The ten most abundant clones make up 3.9% of the sample. What was sequenced was PBMCs or T cells enriched from blood (not recorded which). These receptors all stem from a woman aged 25 to 39 who had recovered from COVID-19.

The chain has TRBV28 and TRBJ1-2; a possible D gene is TRBD1 (5 bases). Germline CDR1 and CDR2: MDHEN and SYDVKM. The CDR3 totals 12 residues. V shed 6 bases and J shed 3 bases, with 8 bases lying between them. The CDR3 nucleotides read TGTGCCAGCAGCCCAGGGTACTATGGCTACACCTTC. Protein sequence: CASSPGYYGYTF.

This clone has more than one count but fewer than ten. This rearrangement joins TRBV7-2 to TRBJ2-7; 8 bases line up with TRBD1. With V trimmed by 6 bases and J by 1 base, 8 bases remained unmatched. The CDR3 extends over 15 amino acids. Germline V lookup: CDR1 SGHTA, CDR2 FQGNSA. CDR3 nucleotide sequence: TGTGCCAGCAGTCTTGGGACAGGCCTTTCCTACGAGCAGTACTTC. Its translation is CASSLGTGLSYEQYF.

The chain is built from TRBV5-1 and TRBJ1-1; D is undetermined. This CDR3 contains 12 residues. Germline assignment: CDR1 SGHRS and CDR2 YFSETQ. V dropped 0 bases and J dropped 5 bases, with 5 bases sitting between them. CDR3 residues: CASSLVRTEAFF. The CDR3 DNA reads as TGCGCCAGCAGCTTGGTGCGAACTGAAGCTTTCTTT.

V gene TRBV2 combines with J gene TRBJ1-2; 11 positions match TRBD1. V trimming: 9 bases; J trimming: 4 bases; junction bases outside the gene matches: 10. The CDR3 runs to 15 residues. Germline V gene data show CDR1 as SNHLY and CDR2 as FYNNEI. The CDR3 is CARRDGQGAGYGYTF. The CDR3 DNA follows: TGTGCCAGACGCGATGGACAGGGGGCAGGCTATGGCTACACCTTC.

This clone was seen only a few times. This chain joins TRBV7-9 and TRBJ2-1, with TRBD2 identical over 9 bases. This CDR3 spans 14 amino acids. In germline, CDR1 is SEHNR, CDR2 FQNEAQ (reference sequence). The V and J ends lost 5 bases and 12 bases, in that order; junction bases with no gene match: 11. The DNA for the CDR3 is TGTGCCAGCAGCCCGGGACTAGCTCGGGATGGGCAGTTCTTC. Its translation: CASSPGLARDGQFF.

V and J are TRBV12-5 and TRBJ1-3, with 7 bases fitting TRBD1. CDR3 length equals 19 residues. V dropped 1 base and J dropped 4; count of bases not matched to a gene: 16. From germline, CDR1 is LGHNT and CDR2 FRNRAP. CDR3 sequence: CASGLATLPRPDRGNTIYF. As DNA, the CDR3 is TGTGCTAGTGGTTTGGCGACACTCCCGCGTCCGGACAGGGGAAACACCATATATTTT.

The chain's CDR3 is CASSPGLAGDKETQYF. In DNA, the CDR3 is TGCGCCAGCAGCCCGGGACTAGCGGGAGATAAAGAGACCCAGTACTTC. The chain combines TRBV5-1 with TRBJ2-5; TRBD2 agrees at 14 bases. The germline gives CDR1 SGHRS, CDR2 YFSETQ. The J segment lost 3 bases and the V segment lost 4 bases, leaving 5 bases of the junction unmatched. The CDR3 is 16 residues long.

The genes are TRBV12-5 and TRBJ2-2; a weak D match, TRBD1 (7 bases). CDR1 is LGHNT and CDR2 is FRNRAP in the germline V gene. Trimming shortened V by 5 bases and J by 7 bases, and 14 bases separated the two germline ends. CDR3 length: 14 amino acids. The CDR3 sequence is CASGRTGGDGELFF. CDR3 bases: TGTGCTAGTGGTCGGACAGGAGGGGACGGGGAGCTGTTTTTT.

This clone turned up a few times. The chain recombines TRBV4-1 with TRBJ1-1; D call uncertain. The CDR3 is 16 residues long. The V and J ends lost 4 bases and 1 base respectively, with 16 bases between them. Germline values: CDR1 MGHRA, CDR2 YSYEKL. The CDR3 loop is CASSRRSRSGNTEAFF. DNA for the CDR3: TGCGCCAGCAGCCGCCGCTCGAGGAGTGGGAACACTGAAGCTTTCTTT.

This chain connects TRBV28 to TRBJ2-7; maybe TRBD2 (5 bases). Germline V lookup: CDR1 MDHEN, CDR2 SYDVKM. The ends were cut back, 1 base at V and 2 bases at J, with 6 bases in the middle. The CDR3 extends over 13 amino acids. CDR3 amino acids: CASSLSGTYEQYF. The DNA of the CDR3 is TGTGCCAGCAGTTTATCGGGGACCTACGAGCAGTACTTC.

This chain uses TRBV20-1 with TRBJ1-5; 7 bases agree with TRBD1. V lost 6 bases, J lost 8 bases, and 7 bases stayed unmatched. The germline V gene encodes CDR1 DFQATT and CDR2 SNEGSKA (reference sequence). The CDR3 runs to 12 residues. As DNA, the CDR3 is TGCAGTGCCAGTACAGGGGAGGAGCCCCAGCATTTT. Translating gives CSASTGEEPQHF.

This chain connects TRBV5-4 to TRBJ1-5; perhaps TRBD1 as D (5 bases). The length of the CDR3 is 16 residues. From germline, CDR1 is SGHNT and CDR2 YYREEE (reference sequence). Trimming removed 0 bases from V and 0 bases from J, with 10 bases in between. The CDR3 here is CASSLGSGNSNQPQHF. CDR3 DNA: TGTGCCAGCAGCTTGGGGTCAGGGAATAGCAATCAGCCCCAGCATTTT.

In its sample, this clone was seen once. The CDR3 DNA is TGTGCCAGCAGGAACACAGGGAATCAGAACTATGGCTACACCTTC. Protein: CASRNTGNQNYGYTF. This chain connects TRBV7-2 to TRBJ1-2, with D perhaps matching TRBD1 (6 bases). Between the trimmed V and J ends, which lost 6 bases and 2 bases, there was a span of 16 bases. This CDR3 is built from 15 residues. CDR1 and CDR2 from the germline V gene are SGHTA and FQGNSA.

This clone was seen a single time. The chain couples TRBV28 to TRBJ2-7, with 10 positions matching TRBD2. Germline CDR1 MDHEN, CDR2 SYDVKM. V lost 2 bases to trimming and J lost 4 bases; unmatched junction nucleotides: 11. The CDR3 loop spans 17 amino acids. The CDR3 region has the DNA TGTGCCAGCAGTTTACGGGGGCCTAGCGGGAGAGGGTACGAGCAGTACTTC. This encodes CASSLRGPSGRGYEQYF.

The V call is TRBV29-1, the J call TRBJ1-4; D possibly corresponds to TRBD1 (6 bases). This CDR3 spans 16 amino acids. The ends were cut back, 5 bases at V and 4 bases at J, with 20 bases in the middle. Germline assignment: CDR1 SQVTM and CDR2 ANQGSEA. CDR3 amino acids: CSVYRGGAGLNEKLFF. DNA for the CDR3: TGCAGCGTTTACCGTGGGGGCGCGGGTCTTAATGAAAAACTGTTTTTT.

The rearrangement links TRBV27 to TRBJ1-2; 8 bases map to TRBD1. CDR1 is MNHEY, CDR2 SMNVEV, per germline (reference sequence). The V segment lost 4 bases and the J segment 5 bases; nucleotides outside the gene matches: 21. The CDR3 totals 19 residues. Written as DNA, the CDR3 is TGTGCCAGCAGTTCGTTTAGTAGGGACAGGACGTCCAGGAGGTATGGCTACACCTTC. This gives the protein CASSSFSRDRTSRRYGYTF.

This clone appeared a single time. The chain combines TRBV18 with TRBJ2-4, with D tentatively TRBD2 (6 bases). The V end lost 6 bases, the J end lost 8 bases, and 14 bases lay between the germline ends. The CDR3 sequence is 13 residues long. CDR1 KGHSH and CDR2 LQKENI come from the germline V gene. For the CDR3, the DNA is TGTGCCAGCTCGCGGGACCTTGGGGACATTCAGTACTTC. It is translated as CASSRDLGDIQYF.

The V and J genes are TRBV6-2 or TRBV6-3 and TRBJ1-1, with unresolved D. CDR1 and CDR2 from the germline V gene are MNHEY and SVGEGT. This CDR3 comprises 11 residues. Trimming cost V 4 bases and J 10 bases, with 10 bases left between them. DNA of the CDR3: TGTGCCAGCAGTTCCTGGCACCTAGCTTTCTTT. Amino acids: CASSSWHLAFF.

The chain recombines TRBV7-3 with TRBJ2-1; no clear D. V was trimmed by 2 bases and J by 8 bases, leaving 7 bases between them. Germline V gene data show CDR1 as SGHTA and CDR2 as FQGTGA. The CDR3 sequence is 12 residues long. The CDR3 loop reads CASSLRVDEQFF. CDR3 in DNA: TGTGCCAGCAGCTTACGGGTCGATGAGCAGTTCTTC.

This chain links TRBV5-1 with TRBJ1-2, with 9 bases identical to TRBD1. V lost 4 bases, J lost 8 bases, and 9 bases stayed unmatched. The germline gives CDR1 SGHRS, CDR2 YFSETQ. This CDR3 is built from 14 residues. CDR3 sequence (DNA): TGCGCCAGCAGCGCGGGACAGGGAATAGGCGGCTACACCTTC. Translated: CASSAGQGIGGYTF.

V is TRBV20-1 and J is TRBJ1-5, with 8 bases fitting TRBD1. From germline, CDR1 is DFQATT and CDR2 SNEGSKA (reference sequence). The CDR3 sequence is 14 residues long. V trimming: 3 bases; J trimming: 5 bases; junction bases outside the gene matches: 6. CDR3 sequence (DNA): TGCAGTGCTAGTTTAGGACAGGGCGATCAGCCCCAGCATTTT. Residues: CSASLGQGDQPQHF.

The gene calls are TRBV28 and TRBJ1-5; 9 bases agree with TRBD1. CDR1 is MDHEN, CDR2 SYDVKM, per germline. V was clipped by 5 bases and J by 1 base; unmatched bases: 6. This CDR3 has 16 residues. CDR3 sequence: CASSPTGTGSNQPQHF. The CDR3 bases are TGTGCCAGCAGTCCCACCGGGACAGGGAGCAATCAGCCCCAGCATTTT.

The rearrangement links TRBV27 to TRBJ2-5; TRBD2 matches 10 bases. With V trimmed by 2 bases and J by 9 bases, 9 bases remained unmatched. This CDR3 spans 15 amino acids. CDR1 is MNHEY and CDR2 is SMNVEV in the germline V gene (reference sequence). DNA of the CDR3: TGTGCCAGCAGTTTAGAGGCTAGCGGGAGAGGGCCCCAGTACTTC. Its translation is CASSLEASGRGPQYF.

V and J are TRBV11-2 and TRBJ1-3, with 7 bases aligning to TRBD1. Looked up from germline, CDR1 is SGHAT and CDR2 is FQNNGV. CDR3 length: 15 residues. V trimming: 4 bases; J trimming: 2 bases; junction bases outside the gene matches: 5. The CDR3 protein is CASSSSGGTGNTIYF. CDR3 nucleotide sequence: TGTGCCAGCAGCTCTTCAGGGGGAACTGGAAACACCATATATTTT.

The chain recombines TRBV6-1 with TRBJ1-5; D remains unclear. Per germline, CDR1 MNHNS and CDR2 SASEGT. Trimming took off 0 bases at V and 3 bases at J, with 9 bases between the two ends. The CDR3 has 15 residues. This CDR3 reads CASSEAGGNNQPQHF. The CDR3, as DNA: TGTGCCAGCAGTGAAGCGGGAGGGAACAATCAGCCCCAGCATTTT.

This chain uses TRBV7-2 with TRBJ1-4, with TRBD1 matching over 11 bases. The CDR3 length is 16 residues. The ends lost 0 bases at V and 7 bases at J; junction bases unmatched: 4. Germline assignment: CDR1 SGHTA and CDR2 FQGNSA. The CDR3 nucleotides read TGTGCCAGCAGCTTAGCTTGGGGGACAGGGGGTGAAAAACTGTTTTTT. Residues: CASSLAWGTGGEKLFF.

The V and J genes are TRBV9 and TRBJ1-1; 8 bases are shared with TRBD1. Per the germline V gene, CDR1 is SGDLS and CDR2 is YYNGEE. This CDR3 has 15 residues. The junction had 5 bases not matched to a gene; V was cut back by 4 bases and J by 0 bases. CDR3 region: CASSTTDRVNTEAFF. DNA of the CDR3: TGTGCCAGCAGCACGACGGACAGGGTGAACACTGAAGCTTTCTTT. The variable domain in full, completed from reference TRBV9 and TRBJ1-1, reads DSGVTQTPKHLITATGQRVTLRCSPRSGDLSVYWYQQSLDQGLQFLIQYYNGEERAKGNILERFSAQQFPDLHSELNLSSLELGDSALYFCASSTTDRVNTEAFFGQGTRLTVV.

CDR3 loop: CASRRGGNTEAFF. The CDR3 DNA reads TGTGCCAGCAGAAGGGGTGGGAACACTGAAGCTTTCTTT. V gene TRBV6-5 combines with J gene TRBJ1-1, with TRBD1 as a possible D gene (5 bases). CDR1 is MNHEY and CDR2 is SVGAGI in the germline V gene. The CDR3 spans 13 residues. V lost 6 bases, J lost 1 base, and 9 bases lay in between.

The chain links TRBV6-2 or TRBV6-3 to TRBJ1-1; no clear D gene. CDR3 size: 15 residues. The germline V gene has CDR1 MNHEY and CDR2 SVGEGT. V was shortened by 2 bases and J by 7 bases, with 17 bases between the two germline ends. The CDR3 is CASSYALGGLGEAFF. The CDR3 DNA is TGTGCCAGCAGTTACGCCCTCGGAGGGTTGGGTGAAGCTTTCTTT.

This rearrangement joins TRBV10-3 to TRBJ1-6, with D perhaps matching TRBD1 (6 bases). V gave up 6 bases and J gave up 4 bases, with 13 bases separating them. CDR1 and CDR2 from the germline V gene are ENHRY and SYGVKD. The CDR3 length is 15 residues. The DNA of the CDR3 is TGTGCCATCAGCGAGGGGGACATATATAATTCACCCCTCCACTTT. Its protein product is CAISEGDIYNSPLHF.